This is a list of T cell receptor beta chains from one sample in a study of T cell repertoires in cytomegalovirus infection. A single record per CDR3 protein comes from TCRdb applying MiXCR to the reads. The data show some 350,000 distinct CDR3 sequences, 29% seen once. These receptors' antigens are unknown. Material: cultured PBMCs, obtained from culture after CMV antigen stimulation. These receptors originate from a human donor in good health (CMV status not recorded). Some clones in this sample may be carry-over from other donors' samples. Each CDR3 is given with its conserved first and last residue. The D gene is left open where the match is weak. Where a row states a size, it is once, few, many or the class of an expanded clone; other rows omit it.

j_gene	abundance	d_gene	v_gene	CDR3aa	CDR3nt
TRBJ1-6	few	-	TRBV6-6	CASSYSWGGHNSPLHF	TGTGCCAGCAGTTACTCATGGGGAGGGCACAATTCACCCCTCCACTTT
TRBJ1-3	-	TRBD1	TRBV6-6	CASSRGQTGNTIYF	TGTGCCAGCAGCCGGGGACAGACTGGAAACACCATATATTTT
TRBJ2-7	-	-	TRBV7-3	CASSFSVNGPYEQYF	TGTGCCAGCAGCTTTTCGGTCAACGGTCCCTACGAGCAGTACTTC
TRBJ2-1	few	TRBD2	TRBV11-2	CASTRTSGSDEQFF	TGTGCCAGCACCAGGACTAGCGGGAGCGATGAGCAGTTCTTC
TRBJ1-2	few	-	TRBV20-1	CSASPVRTGDGYTF	TGCAGTGCTAGTCCAGTTAGGACGGGAGATGGCTACACCTTC
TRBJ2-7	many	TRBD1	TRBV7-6	CASSSPWGTGAYEQYF	TGTGCCAGCAGCTCCCCCTGGGGGACAGGAGCCTACGAGCAGTACTTC
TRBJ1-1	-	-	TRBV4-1	CASSQPRRGTNTEAFF	TGCGCCAGCAGCCAACCAAGGAGAGGGACGAACACTGAAGCTTTCTTT
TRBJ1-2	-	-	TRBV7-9	CASSLGVRLLQDYGYTF	TGTGCCAGCAGCTTAGGGGTCCGACTCCTACAGGACTATGGCTACACCTTC
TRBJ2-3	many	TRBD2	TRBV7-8	CASSLVRAGGTDTQYF	TGTGCCAGCAGCCTCGTAAGGGCGGGGGGCACAGATACGCAGTATTTT
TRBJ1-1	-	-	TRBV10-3	CAILDPVRGEGSTEAFF	TGTGCCATCCTCGACCCCGTTAGAGGGGAGGGAAGTACTGAAGCTTTCTTT
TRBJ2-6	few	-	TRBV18	CASSPGHNSGANVLTF	TGTGCCAGCTCACCAGGACATAACTCTGGGGCCAACGTCCTGACTTTC
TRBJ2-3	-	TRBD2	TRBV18	CASSLTTSGSFGVTDTQYF	TGTGCCAGCTCACTGACGACTAGCGGGAGCTTCGGGGTCACAGATACGCAGTATTTT
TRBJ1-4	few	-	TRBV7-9	CASSFPTGLVEKLFF	TGTGCCAGCAGCTTCCCCACAGGGCTGGTTGAAAAACTGTTTTTT
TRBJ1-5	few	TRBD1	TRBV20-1	CSARDQGQGNQPQHF	TGCAGTGCTAGAGATCAAGGACAGGGCAATCAGCCCCAGCATTTT
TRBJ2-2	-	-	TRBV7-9	CASSSTDWGGELFF	TGTGCCAGCAGCTCAACCGACTGGGGCGGGGAGCTGTTTTTT
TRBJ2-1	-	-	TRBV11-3	CASSLQGINEQFF	TGTGCCAGCAGCTTACAGGGGATCAATGAGCAGTTCTTC
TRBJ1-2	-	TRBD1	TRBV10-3	CAISESTGRLNYGYTF	TGTGCCATCAGTGAGTCGACAGGGAGACTTAACTATGGCTACACCTTC
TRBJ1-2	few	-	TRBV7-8	CASSFGDGGYTF	TGTGCCAGCAGCTTTGGGGATGGCGGCTACACCTTC
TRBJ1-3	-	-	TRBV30	CAWSVAGTSNTIYF	TGTGCCTGGAGTGTAGCGGGGACCTCAAACACCATATATTTT
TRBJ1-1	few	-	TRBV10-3	CAISESLGFEAFF	TGTGCCATCAGTGAGTCGCTTGGATTTGAAGCTTTCTTT
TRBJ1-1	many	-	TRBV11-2	CASSSFGTSNTEAFF	TGTGCCAGCAGCTCGTTCGGGACGTCGAACACTGAAGCTTTCTTT
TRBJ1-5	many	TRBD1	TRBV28	CASSFPGQGNQPQHF	TGTGCCAGCAGTTTCCCGGGACAGGGCAATCAGCCCCAGCATTTT
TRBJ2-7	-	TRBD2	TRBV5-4	CASSFGTSGSPSYEQYF	TGTGCCAGCAGCTTTGGGACTAGCGGGTCCCCATCCTACGAGCAGTACTTC
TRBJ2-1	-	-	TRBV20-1	CSARDRVNSINEQFF	TGCAGTGCTAGAGATCGGGTAAACAGTATCAATGAGCAGTTCTTC
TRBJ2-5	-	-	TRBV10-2	CASSESRMETQYF	TGCGCCAGCAGTGAGTCGAGAATGGAGACCCAGTACTTC
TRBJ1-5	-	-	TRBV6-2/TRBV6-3	CASSRATGGNQPQHF	TGTGCCAGCAGCCGGGCTACGGGGGGCAATCAGCCCCAGCATTTT
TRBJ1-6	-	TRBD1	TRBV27	CASSQTGVGDSPLHF	TGTGCCAGCAGTCAGACAGGGGTCGGAGATTCACCCCTCCACTTT
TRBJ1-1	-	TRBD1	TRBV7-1	CASRGDRGAFF	TGTGCCAGCAGAGGCGACAGGGGAGCTTTCTTT